This TCR beta chain was captured by sequencing in a study of cytomegalovirus exposure and HLA in healthy donors. Study-level background: An early release of data contained approximately 80 million unique TCRs, which came from HLA-typed donors. Findings and limits, study-wide: Some highly shared sequence variants likely arose as a pipeline artifact. The majority of CMV-associated TCR beta chains were reported as apparently HLA-restricted in a later analysis.

PCR used 60 Vbeta primers and 13 Jbeta primers. Assay: immunoSEQ multiplex PCR; the TCRdb copy retains only in-frame clones and omits some. In the table there are roughly 100,000 clones, less than 10% of which are singletons. V trimming: 1 base; J trimming: 4 bases; junction bases outside the gene matches: 4. Per the germline V gene, CDR1 is SGHNT and CDR2 is YYREEE (reference sequence). This CDR3 contains 15 residues. With respect to this clone: What it recognizes is unknown.

Sample: PBMCs. This clonotype was sampled from a man aged 50-60 years in good health and CMV-seropositive. The J gene is TRBJ2-1, the V gene TRBV5-4; 8 nucleotides align to TRBD1. Here the CDR3 DNA reads TGTGCCAGCAGCTTGTGGACAGGGCCGTACAATGAGCAGTTCTTC. It specifies CASSLWTGPYNEQFF.